The rows below give T cell receptor beta chains drawn from one sample of a study of shared clonotypes between healthy human individuals. Using immunoSEQ multiplex PCR, the repertoire was profiled, and TCRdb retains in-frame clones only, with some absent. Here the sample spans about 2.4 million clones, approximately 94% being singletons. Sequencing used naive CD4+ T cells from PBMCs. These receptor sequences come from a man in his late teens or twenties in good health. Some clones in this sample may be carry-over from other donors' samples. Both conserved end residues are part of each CDR3. The order of the fields is V gene, J gene, D gene, clone size, CDR3 protein, CDR3 DNA. The D gene is left open where the match is weak. The size entry is marked missing in some rows and otherwise reads once, few, many or a size class.

v_call: TRBV6-1
j_call: TRBJ1-5
d_call: -
clone_size: -
cdr3_aa: CASSAGVSNQPQHF
cdr3_nt: TGTGCCAGCAGTGCGGGGGTTAGCAATCAGCCCCAGCATTTT

v_call: TRBV28
j_call: TRBJ2-5
d_call: -
clone_size: -
cdr3_aa: CASRSEQGTQYF
cdr3_nt: TGTGCCAGCAGATCCGAACAGGGGACCCAGTACTTC

v_call: TRBV6-4
j_call: TRBJ2-7
d_call: -
clone_size: -
cdr3_aa: CASSATVCSYEQYF
cdr3_nt: TGTGCCAGCAGTGCTACCGTTTGCTCCTACGAGCAGTACTTC

v_call: TRBV29-1
j_call: TRBJ2-3
d_call: -
clone_size: -
cdr3_aa: CAKRDWDTDTQYF
cdr3_nt: TGCGCGAAACGAGATTGGGACACAGATACGCAGTATTTT

v_call: TRBV11-3
j_call: TRBJ2-5
d_call: TRBD1
clone_size: -
cdr3_aa: CASSRRTGDKETQYF
cdr3_nt: TGTGCCAGCAGCCGACGGACAGGGGATAAGGAGACCCAGTACTTC

v_call: TRBV5-1
j_call: TRBJ2-6
d_call: -
clone_size: -
cdr3_aa: CASSLYLGSGANVLTF
cdr3_nt: TGCGCCAGCAGCTTGTACCTGGGCTCTGGGGCCAACGTCCTGACTTTC

v_call: TRBV5-1
j_call: TRBJ2-2
d_call: -
clone_size: -
cdr3_aa: CASSFRATNTGELFF
cdr3_nt: TGCGCCAGCAGCTTCCGGGCGACGAACACCGGGGAGCTGTTTTTT

v_call: TRBV5-1
j_call: TRBJ2-5
d_call: -
clone_size: -
cdr3_aa: CASSLLGSGWETQYF
cdr3_nt: TGCGCCAGCAGCTTGTTGGGATCCGGGTGGGAGACCCAGTACTTC

v_call: TRBV25-1
j_call: TRBJ1-2
d_call: -
clone_size: -
cdr3_aa: CASSHDSYYGYTF
cdr3_nt: TGTGCCAGCAGTCACGACAGCTACTATGGCTACACCTTC

v_call: TRBV19
j_call: TRBJ2-7
d_call: TRBD2
clone_size: -
cdr3_aa: CASSHRPSGEGWAYEQYF
cdr3_nt: TGTGCCAGTAGCCATAGGCCTAGCGGAGAGGGATGGGCCTACGAGCAGTACTTC

v_call: TRBV6-5
j_call: TRBJ2-5
d_call: -
clone_size: -
cdr3_aa: CATLAGGGETQYF
cdr3_nt: TGTGCCACCTTAGCCGGAGGAGGAGAGACCCAGTACTTC

v_call: TRBV27
j_call: TRBJ1-5
d_call: TRBD1
clone_size: -
cdr3_aa: CASSLSAGGRNQPQHF
cdr3_nt: TGTGCCAGCAGTTTATCGGCAGGGGGGCGCAATCAGCCCCAGCATTTT

v_call: TRBV15
j_call: TRBJ2-5
d_call: -
clone_size: -
cdr3_aa: CATSREARETQYF
cdr3_nt: TGTGCCACCAGCAGAGAGGCCAGGGAGACCCAGTACTTC

v_call: TRBV5-6
j_call: TRBJ2-7
d_call: -
clone_size: -
cdr3_aa: CASSLGAAYEQYF
cdr3_nt: TGTGCCAGCAGCTTGGGCGCAGCCTACGAGCAGTACTTC

v_call: TRBV5-6
j_call: TRBJ2-5
d_call: -
clone_size: -
cdr3_aa: CASTAVQGWVGTQYF
cdr3_nt: TGTGCCAGCACCGCGGTCCAGGGGTGGGTCGGGACCCAGTACTTC

v_call: TRBV7-2
j_call: TRBJ2-7
d_call: -
clone_size: -
cdr3_aa: CASSGNGLVYQRQYEQYF
cdr3_nt: TGTGCCAGCTCCGGGAATGGTCTGGTGTACCAGCGGCAGTACGAGCAGTACTTC

v_call: TRBV5-1
j_call: TRBJ1-6
d_call: -
clone_size: once
cdr3_aa: CASSLPGPDNSPLHF
cdr3_nt: TGCGCCAGCAGCTTACCCGGGCCCGATAATTCACCCCTCCACTTT

v_call: TRBV7-2
j_call: TRBJ2-6
d_call: -
clone_size: -
cdr3_aa: CASSLDNSGANVLTF
cdr3_nt: TGTGCCAGCAGCCTGGACAACTCTGGGGCCAACGTCCTGACTTTC

v_call: TRBV18
j_call: TRBJ2-5
d_call: -
clone_size: once
cdr3_aa: CASSPRRETQYF
cdr3_nt: TGTGCCAGCTCACCAAGGCGGGAGACCCAGTACTTC